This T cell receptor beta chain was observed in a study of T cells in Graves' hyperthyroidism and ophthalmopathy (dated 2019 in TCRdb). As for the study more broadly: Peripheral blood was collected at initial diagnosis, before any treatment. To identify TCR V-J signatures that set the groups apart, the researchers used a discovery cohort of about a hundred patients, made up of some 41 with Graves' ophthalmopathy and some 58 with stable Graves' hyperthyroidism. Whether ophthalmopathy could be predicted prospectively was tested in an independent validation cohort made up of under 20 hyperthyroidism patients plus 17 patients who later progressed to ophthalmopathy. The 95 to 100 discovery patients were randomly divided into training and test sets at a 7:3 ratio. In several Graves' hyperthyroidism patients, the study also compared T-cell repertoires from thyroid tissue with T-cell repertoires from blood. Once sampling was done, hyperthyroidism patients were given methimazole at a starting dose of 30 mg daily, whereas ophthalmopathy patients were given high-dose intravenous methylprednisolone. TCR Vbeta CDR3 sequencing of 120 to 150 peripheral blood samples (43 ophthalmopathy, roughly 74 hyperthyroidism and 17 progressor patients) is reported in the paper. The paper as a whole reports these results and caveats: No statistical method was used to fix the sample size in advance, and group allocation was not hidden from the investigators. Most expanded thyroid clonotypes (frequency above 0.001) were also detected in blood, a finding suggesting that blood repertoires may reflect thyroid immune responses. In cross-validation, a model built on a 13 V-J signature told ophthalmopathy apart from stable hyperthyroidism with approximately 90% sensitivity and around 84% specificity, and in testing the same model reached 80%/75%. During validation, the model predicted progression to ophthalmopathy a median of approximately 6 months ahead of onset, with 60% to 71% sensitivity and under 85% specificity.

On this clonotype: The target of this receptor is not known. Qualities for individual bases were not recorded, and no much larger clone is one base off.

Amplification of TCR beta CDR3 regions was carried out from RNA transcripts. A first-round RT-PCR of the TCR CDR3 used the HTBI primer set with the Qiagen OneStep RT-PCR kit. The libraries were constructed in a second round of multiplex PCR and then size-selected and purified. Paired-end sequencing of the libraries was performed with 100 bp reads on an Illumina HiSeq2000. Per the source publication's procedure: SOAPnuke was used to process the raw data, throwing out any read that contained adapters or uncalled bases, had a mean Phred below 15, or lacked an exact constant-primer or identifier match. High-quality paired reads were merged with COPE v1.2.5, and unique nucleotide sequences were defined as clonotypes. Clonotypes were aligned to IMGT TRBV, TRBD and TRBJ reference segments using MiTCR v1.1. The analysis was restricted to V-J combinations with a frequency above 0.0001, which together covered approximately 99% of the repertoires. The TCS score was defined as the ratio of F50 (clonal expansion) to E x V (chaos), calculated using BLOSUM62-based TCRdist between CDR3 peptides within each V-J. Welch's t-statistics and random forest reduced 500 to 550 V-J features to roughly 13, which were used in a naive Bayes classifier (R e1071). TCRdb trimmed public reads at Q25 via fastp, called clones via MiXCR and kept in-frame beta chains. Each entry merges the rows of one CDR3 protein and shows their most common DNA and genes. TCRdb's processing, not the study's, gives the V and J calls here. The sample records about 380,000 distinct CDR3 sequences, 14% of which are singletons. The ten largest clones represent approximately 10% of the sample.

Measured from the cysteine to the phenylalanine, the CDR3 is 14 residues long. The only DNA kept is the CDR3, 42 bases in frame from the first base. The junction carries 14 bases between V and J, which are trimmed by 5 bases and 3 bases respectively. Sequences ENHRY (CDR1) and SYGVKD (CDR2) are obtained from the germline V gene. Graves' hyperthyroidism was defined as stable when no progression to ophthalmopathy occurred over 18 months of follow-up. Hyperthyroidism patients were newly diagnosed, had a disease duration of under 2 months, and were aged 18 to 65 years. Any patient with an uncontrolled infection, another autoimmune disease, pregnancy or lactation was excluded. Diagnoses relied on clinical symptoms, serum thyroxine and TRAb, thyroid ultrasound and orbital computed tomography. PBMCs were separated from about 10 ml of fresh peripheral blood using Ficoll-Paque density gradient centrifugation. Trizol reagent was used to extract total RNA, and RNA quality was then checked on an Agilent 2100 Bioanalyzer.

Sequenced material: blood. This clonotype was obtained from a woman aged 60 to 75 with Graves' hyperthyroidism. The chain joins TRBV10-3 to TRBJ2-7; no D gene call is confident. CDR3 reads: CAISPTGISYEQYF. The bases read TGTGCCATCAGTCCTACCGGAATCAGCTACGAGCAGTACTTC.